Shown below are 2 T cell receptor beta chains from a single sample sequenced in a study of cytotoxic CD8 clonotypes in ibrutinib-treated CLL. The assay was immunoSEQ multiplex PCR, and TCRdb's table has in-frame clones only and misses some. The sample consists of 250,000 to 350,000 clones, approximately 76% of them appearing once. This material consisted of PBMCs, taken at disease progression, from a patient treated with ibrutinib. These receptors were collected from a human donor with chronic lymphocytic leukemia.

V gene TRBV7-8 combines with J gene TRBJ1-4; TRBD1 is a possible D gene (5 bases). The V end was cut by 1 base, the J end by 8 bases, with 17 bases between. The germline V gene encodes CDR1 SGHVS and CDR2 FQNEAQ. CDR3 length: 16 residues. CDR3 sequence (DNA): TGTGCCAGCAGCTTAGGGCCGGGACGGATTATGGAAAAACTGTTTTTT. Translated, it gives CASSLGPGRIMEKLFF.

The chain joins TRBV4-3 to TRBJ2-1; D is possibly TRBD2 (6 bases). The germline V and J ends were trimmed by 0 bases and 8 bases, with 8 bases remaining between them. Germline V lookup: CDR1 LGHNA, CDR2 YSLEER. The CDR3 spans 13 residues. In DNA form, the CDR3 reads TGCGCCAGCAGCCAAGAACAGCGGGATGAGCAGTTCTTC. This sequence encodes CASSQEQRDEQFF.